The next 13 T cell receptor beta chains were all read from a single sample in a study of blood T cell repertoires in COVID-19. The table came from immunoSEQ multiplex PCR; TCRdb's copy has only in-frame clones and leaves some out. Among more than 200,000 clones listed, approximately 87% were seen once. Sequenced material: peripheral blood. Receptors originate from a woman in her sixties or seventies with active or convalescent COVID-19.

The chain couples TRBV18 to TRBJ1-1; D is perhaps TRBD1 (6 bases). The CDR3 loop spans 13 amino acids. Germline CDR1 and CDR2: KGHSH and LQKENI. V was pared by 10 bases and J by 1 base, with 13 bases between. The chain's CDR3 is CATQGQSNTEAFF. CDR3 coding DNA: TGTGCCACCCAAGGACAGTCGAACACTGAAGCTTTCTTT.

The V and J genes are TRBV28 and TRBJ2-5; tentatively, D is TRBD2 (6 bases). Germline CDR1 is MDHEN and CDR2 is SYDVKM. The CDR3 spans 12 residues. The V end was cut by 6 bases, the J end by 4 bases, with 9 bases between. In DNA, the CDR3 is TGTGCCAGCAGGGGGACTCCAGAGACCCAGTACTTC. It translates to CASRGTPETQYF.

The CDR3 DNA sequence: TGTGCCAGCAGTTTAACAGGGGGCCTCTCTGGAAACACCATATATTTT. This translates into CASSLTGGLSGNTIYF. V gene TRBV28 combines with J gene TRBJ1-3; 9 nucleotides match TRBD1. From germline, CDR1 is MDHEN and CDR2 SYDVKM. V lost 2 bases to trimming and J lost 0 bases; unmatched junction nucleotides: 2. The CDR3 is made up of 16 amino acids. Full variable domain (rest looked up from reference TRBV28 and TRBJ1-3): DVKVTQSSRYLVKRTGEKVFLECVQDMDHENMFWYRQDPGLGLRLIYFSYDVKMKEKGDIPEGYSVSREKKERFSLILESASTNQTSMYLCASSLTGGLSGNTIYFGEGSWLTVV.

This chain connects TRBV28 to TRBJ1-4, with D maybe TRBD1 (6 bases). The CDR3 length is 15 residues. Looked up from germline, CDR1 is MDHEN and CDR2 is SYDVKM. V lost 4 bases and J lost 0, with 9 bases in between. CDR3 region: CASSSPGATNEKLFF. CDR3 in DNA: TGTGCCAGCAGTTCTCCAGGGGCAACTAATGAAAAACTGTTTTTT.

The V and J genes are TRBV7-6 and TRBJ2-1; 13 bases are shared with TRBD2. Germline CDR1 reads SGHVS; CDR2 reads FNYEAQ. V trimming: 5 bases; J trimming: 9 bases; junction bases outside the gene matches: 10. There are 16 residues in the CDR3. CDR3 residues: CASSQRLAGGMIEQFF. The CDR3 coding sequence is TGTGCCAGCAGCCAGCGACTAGCGGGAGGTATGATTGAGCAGTTCTTC.

The gene calls are TRBV27 and TRBJ2-5, with 11 bases that match TRBD1. This CDR3 region has 14 residues. Germline V gene sequence: CDR1 MNHEY, CDR2 SMNVEV (reference sequence). V shed 2 bases and J 5 bases; nucleotides not matched to a gene: 1. The DNA of the CDR3 is TGTGCCAGCAGTTTAAGGGACAGGGGGGAGACCCAGTACTTC. Amino acid sequence: CASSLRDRGETQYF.

This chain joins TRBV6-2 or TRBV6-3 and TRBJ2-3, with TRBD2 matching over 14 bases. Germline V gene data show CDR1 as MNHEY and CDR2 as SVGEGT. J was trimmed by 2 bases and V by 7 bases; bases with no gene match: 11. The CDR3 has 18 residues. The CDR3 region has the DNA TGTGCCAGCAACCCCAAAAAGGGACTAGCGGGGGACACAGATACGCAGTATTTT. Its protein is CASNPKKGLAGDTDTQYF.

The table lists this clone with a few counts. The chain recombines TRBV29-1 with TRBJ1-2; D is uncertain. CDR3 length equals 10 residues. Trimming cost V 5 bases and J 7 bases, with 8 bases left between them. Germline-derived CDR1 and CDR2 are SQVTM and ANQGSEA. CDR3 sequence reads: CSVFESGYTF. Here the CDR3 DNA reads TGCAGCGTTTTCGAGTCTGGCTACACCTTC.

The chain employs TRBV10-3 and TRBJ1-3, with a possible D match to TRBD1 (5 bases). The germline V and J ends were trimmed by 3 bases and 3 bases, with 9 bases remaining between them. CDR3 length: 14 residues. CDR1 is ENHRY and CDR2 is SYGVKD in the germline V gene. CDR3 region: CAISEGRDGNTIYF. CDR3 DNA sequence: TGTGCCATCAGTGAAGGCAGGGATGGAAACACCATATATTTT.

The genes are TRBV6-6 and TRBJ1-2; 12 bases map to TRBD1. Trimming at V came to 5 bases and at J to 7 bases, leaving 8 bases not matched to a gene. This CDR3 has 15 amino acids. Germline CDR1 MNHNY, CDR2 SVGAGI (reference sequence). The CDR3 sequence is CASSLRDRGLGGYTF. For the CDR3, the DNA is TGTGCCAGCAGTCTCCGGGACAGGGGGCTTGGTGGCTACACCTTC.

The chain joins TRBV28 to TRBJ2-3; 10 positions match TRBD2. The J segment lost 0 bases and the V segment lost 6 bases, leaving 0 bases of the junction unmatched. The CDR3 length is 14 residues. Germline loops: CDR1 MDHEN, CDR2 SYDVKM. The CDR3: CASRTSGSTDTQYF. In nucleotides, the CDR3 is TGTGCCAGCAGGACTAGCGGGAGCACAGATACGCAGTATTTT.

This clone appeared a single time. The genes are TRBV19 and TRBJ2-7; 11 nucleotides align to TRBD1. The length of the CDR3 is 14 residues. With 5 bases clipped from V and 3 bases from J, the junction kept 3 bases outside the gene matches. Germline CDR1 reads LNHDA; CDR2 reads SQIVND (reference sequence). Here the CDR3 reads CASSGGTGGYEQYF. The CDR3 bases are TGTGCCAGTAGTGGAGGGACAGGGGGCTACGAGCAGTACTTC.

This clone was detected once. This chain connects TRBV11-3 to TRBJ2-2, with D possibly matching TRBD2 (6 bases). The CDR3 runs 14 residues. The ends were cut back, 2 bases at V and 6 bases at J, with 10 bases in the middle. CDR1 SGHNT and CDR2 YENEEA come from the germline V gene. As DNA, the CDR3 is TGTGCCAGCAGCTTATTAACGGGGGCCGGGGAGCTGTTTTTT. It yields the protein CASSLLTGAGELFF.